The present T cell receptor beta chain was sequenced within a study of post-analysis software for immune sequencing data. Across the study: The cohort encompassed relapsing-remitting, secondary progressive and progressive-relapsing multiple sclerosis disease courses. General observations from the study: Strong co-clustering by F measure was seen for same-batch samples. Relative to controls, patients had 5 or 6 TRBV segments at higher frequency, with TRBV5-6, TRBV5-1 and TRBV20-1 among these. Compared against controls, patients with multiple sclerosis displayed significantly lower normalized Chao1 diversity.

Germline CDR1 is LGHNA and CDR2 is YSLEER. Trimming removed 1 base from V and 4 bases from J; junction bases left unmatched: 10. The CDR3 sequence is 16 residues long. Unique molecular identifiers were present in the TCR beta cDNA libraries. TCRdb re-analysed the PCR reads in MiXCR, keeping a single row per CDR3 protein. The sample lists around 710,000 distinct CDR3 sequences; just over 45% were seen once. This clonotype was seen at least ten times. As yet, its antigen is unknown. This TCR came from a girl aged 5 to 17 with multiple sclerosis. The V call is TRBV4-3, the J call TRBJ2-7; the match to TRBD1 covers 7 bases. Sequenced material: blood. The CDR3 nucleotides are TGCGCCAGCAGCCAAGGACAGGGCTTATCCGATTACGAGCAGTACTTC. It yields the protein CASSQGQGLSDYEQYF.